These 31 T cell receptor beta chains were sequenced from one sample in a study of beta chain features in type 1 diabetes. The antigens for these receptors are not known. Overall study findings and caveats: All four CD4+ subsets of Type 1 diabetes patients contained TCRB CDR3s that were moderately but significantly shorter.

The whole isolated RNA underwent reverse transcription, so sequencing captured expressed TCRB transcripts. Generated by immunoSEQ multiplex PCR, the TCRdb table keeps only in-frame clones and is missing some. The repertoire includes about 260,000 clones, around 21% of them detected once, and 0.028% sits in the top ten. Sequences were obtained from naive CD4+ T cells from blood. Every receptor here comes from a woman between 35 and 50 years old with type 1 diabetes.

The CDR3 DNA follows: TGTGCCAGCAGTCTCTGGACTAGCGGGAGTGCCGAGCAGTACTTC. Translating it yields CASSLWTSGSAEQYF. This rearrangement joins TRBV28 to TRBJ2-7; 13 positions match TRBD2. The CDR3 sequence is 15 residues long. Looked up from germline, CDR1 is MDHEN and CDR2 is SYDVKM. With 5 bases clipped from V and 6 bases from J, the junction kept 7 bases outside the gene matches.

This chain connects TRBV19 to TRBJ2-1; TRBD2 aligns across 7 bases. The CDR3 length is 14 residues. V shed 4 bases, J shed 5 bases, and the junction held 5 bases outside the gene matches. The V gene's germline CDR1 is LNHDA and CDR2 SQIVND (reference sequence). The CDR3 DNA follows: TGTGCCAGTAGTACCCGACTAGCAGACAATGAGCAGTTCTTC. Translating it yields CASSTRLADNEQFF.

The chain combines TRBV7-2 with TRBJ2-1, with TRBD2 matching over 7 bases. The CDR3 consists of 13 residues. Per germline, CDR1 SGHTA and CDR2 FQGNSA. The V segment lost 5 bases and the J segment 7 bases; nucleotides outside the gene matches: 5. The CDR3 sequence: CASSPGAGNEQFF. In nucleotides, the CDR3 is TGTGCCAGCAGCCCAGGAGCGGGGAATGAGCAGTTCTTC.

This chain joins TRBV29-1 and TRBJ1-1; D is unresolved. V lost 4 bases, J lost 1 base, and 7 bases lay in between. In germline, CDR1 is SQVTM, CDR2 ANQGSEA. The CDR3 has 12 residues. CDR3 nucleotides: TGCAGCGTTGTGAGTAAGAACACTGAAGCTTTCTTT. It translates to CSVVSKNTEAFF. The full variable domain, completed using reference TRBV29-1 and TRBJ1-1, is SAVISQKPSRDICQRGTSLTIQCQVDSQVTMMFWYRQQPGQSLTLIATANQGSEATYESGFVIDKFPISRPNLTFSTLTVSNMSPEDSSIYLCSVVSKNTEAFFGQGTRLTVV.

CDR3 residues: CASTPRGGNTEAFF. In DNA form, the CDR3 reads TGTGCCAGCACCCCAAGGGGGGGCAACACTGAAGCTTTCTTT. The chain is built from TRBV9 and TRBJ1-1, with a tentative D call TRBD1 (6 bases). The CDR3 extends over 14 amino acids. Trimming cost V 6 bases and J 2 bases, with 14 bases left between them. CDR1 and CDR2 (germline): SGDLS, YYNGEE. The complete variable domain, with remaining parts taken from reference TRBV9 and TRBJ1-1, reads DSGVTQTPKHLITATGQRVTLRCSPRSGDLSVYWYQQSLDQGLQFLIQYYNGEERAKGNILERFSAQQFPDLHSELNLSSLELGDSALYFCASTPRGGNTEAFFGQGTRLTVV.

This clone was recorded a few times. Other DNA variants within this sample encode the same CDR3. The chain recombines TRBV28 with TRBJ1-1, with 9 bases identical to TRBD1. V gave up 4 bases and J gave up 2 bases; unmatched junction bases: 2. Germline loops: CDR1 MDHEN, CDR2 SYDVKM. CDR3 length equals 14 residues. CDR3 amino acids: CASSSGQGNTEAFF. CDR3 nucleotide sequence: TGTGCCAGCAGTTCGGGACAGGGTAACACTGAAGCTTTCTTT.

This chain joins TRBV19 and TRBJ2-7; 7 bases line up with TRBD1. Unmatched junction bases numbered 4, after V lost 6 bases and J lost 2 bases. CDR1 and CDR2 (germline): LNHDA, SQIVND (reference sequence). CDR3 length: 13 residues. The CDR3 sequence: CASRGQLPYEQYF. For the CDR3, the DNA is TGTGCCAGTAGGGGACAGTTGCCCTACGAGCAGTACTTC.

This clone was observed a few times. This chain joins TRBV7-6 and TRBJ2-5; the D is unclear. This CDR3 has 11 amino acids. The germline V gene has CDR1 SGHVS and CDR2 FNYEAQ. With 4 bases removed from V and 2 bases from J, the gap between germline ends came to 2 bases. The CDR3 loop is CASSSQETQYF. CDR3 DNA: TGTGCCAGCAGCTCACAAGAGACCCAGTACTTC.

This clone occurred a few times. The chain has TRBV30 and TRBJ1-4, with 9 nucleotides matching TRBD1. Germline trimming cut 1 base from V and 5 bases from J; bases unmatched to any gene: 2. The CDR3 extends over 14 amino acids. Germline-derived CDR1 and CDR2 are GTSNPN and SVGIG (reference sequence). This CDR3 is CAWSGGQGNEKLFF. The CDR3 DNA reads as TGTGCCTGGAGTGGGGGACAGGGCAATGAAAAACTGTTTTTT.

The chain employs TRBV6-5 and TRBJ2-5; 8 positions match TRBD1. The CDR3 spans 14 residues. CDR1 is MNHEY and CDR2 is SVGAGI in the germline V gene. V lost 0 bases, J lost 9 bases, and 6 bases stayed unmatched. CDR3 region: CASSYSPGTGSQYF. CDR3 DNA sequence: TGTGCCAGCAGTTACTCACCCGGGACAGGTTCCCAGTACTTC.

This clone turned up a few times. The V call is TRBV29-1, the J call TRBJ2-7; possibly TRBD1 for D (5 bases). The CDR3 runs to 13 residues. V lost 2 bases, J lost 3 bases, and 11 bases lay in between. CDR1 and CDR2 (germline): SQVTM, ANQGSEA. The DNA of the CDR3 is TGCAGCGTTGAACAGGGCGGTGACTACGAGCAGTACTTC. The encoded protein is CSVEQGGDYEQYF.

This clone was recorded a few times. This chain links TRBV4-1 with TRBJ1-5; no clear D gene. The CDR3 is made up of 16 amino acids. Germline CDR1 and CDR2: MGHRA and YSYEKL. V shed 0 bases and J shed 3 bases, with 12 bases lying between them. The CDR3 DNA sequence: TGCGCCAGCAGCCAAGATGAGGTCGGAAACAATCAGCCCCAGCATTTT. Encoded protein: CASSQDEVGNNQPQHF.

The gene calls are TRBV29-1 and TRBJ1-2; TRBD1 matches 7 bases. CDR1 SQVTM and CDR2 ANQGSEA come from the germline V gene. CDR3 size: 11 residues. With V trimmed by 3 bases and J by 14 bases, 9 bases remained unmatched. CDR3 residues: CSVETGPWGTF. The CDR3 DNA reads TGCAGCGTTGAGACAGGGCCCTGGGGGACCTTC.

The chain carries TRBV10-3 and TRBJ2-2, with D uncertain. The CDR3 spans 12 residues. Trimming cost V 3 bases and J 4 bases, with 3 bases left between them. The germline V gene has CDR1 ENHRY and CDR2 SYGVKD. Here the CDR3 reads CAISDITGELFF. The DNA of the CDR3 is TGTGCCATCAGTGACATCACCGGGGAGCTGTTTTTT.

This clone was seen more than once but under ten times. This chain connects TRBV9 to TRBJ1-5; 8 bases agree with TRBD1. Germline loops: CDR1 SGDLS, CDR2 YYNGEE. The CDR3 consists of 15 residues. The V and J ends lost 2 bases and 3 bases, in that order; junction bases with no gene match: 4. The CDR3 sequence is CASSVTGANNQPQHF. CDR3 DNA sequence: TGTGCCAGCAGCGTGACAGGGGCAAACAATCAGCCCCAGCATTTT.

This clone was observed a single time. This rearrangement joins TRBV7-9 to TRBJ2-3; 7 bases match TRBD2. With V trimmed by 4 bases and J by 2 bases, 18 bases remained unmatched. CDR3 length: 19 residues. Germline assignment: CDR1 SEHNR and CDR2 FQNEAQ (reference sequence). This CDR3 reads CASSSGVRPGTTPTDTQYF. The DNA of the CDR3 is TGTGCCAGCAGCTCTGGGGTTCGACCCGGGACTACCCCCACAGATACGCAGTATTTT.

The chain employs TRBV7-9 and TRBJ1-2; TRBD1 matches 10 bases. The CDR3 consists of 15 residues. Germline V CDR1 and CDR2: SEHNR, FQNEAQ (reference sequence). The junction had 7 bases not matched to a gene; V was cut back by 5 bases and J by 4 bases. CDR3 bases: TGTGCCAGCAGCCAGGGACAGGGGCTGGGCTATGGCTACACCTTC. Translating it yields CASSQGQGLGYGYTF.

This clone was observed a few times. The chain has TRBV2 and TRBJ2-7, with 10 bases identical to TRBD1. The CDR3 has 13 residues. V lost 6 bases and J lost 6; bases outside the gene matches: 5. Per the germline V gene, CDR1 is SNHLY and CDR2 is FYNNEI. CDR3 region: CASSRDRGREQYF. As DNA, the CDR3 is TGTGCCAGCAGCCGGGACAGGGGACGCGAGCAGTACTTC.

This chain connects TRBV29-1 to TRBJ1-1, with D perhaps matching TRBD1 (5 bases). The CDR3 spans 11 residues. From germline, CDR1 is SQVTM and CDR2 ANQGSEA. The ends were cut back, 7 bases at V and 3 bases at J, with 9 bases in the middle. CDR3 protein: CSGVTDTEAFF. CDR3 nucleotides: TGCAGCGGTGTGACAGACACTGAAGCTTTCTTT.

The count of this clone is one. The chain employs TRBV27 and TRBJ1-1; 8 positions match TRBD1. Unmatched junction bases numbered 3, after V lost 5 bases and J lost 4 bases. This CDR3 spans 13 amino acids. Germline CDR1 reads MNHEY; CDR2 reads SMNVEV (reference sequence). Here the CDR3 reads CASSGTGRTEAFF. The CDR3 DNA sequence: TGTGCCAGCAGTGGGACAGGACGCACTGAAGCTTTCTTT.

In its sample, this clone was seen a few times. This rearrangement joins TRBV9 to TRBJ2-1; a possible D gene is TRBD2 (5 bases). Germline CDR1 SGDLS, CDR2 YYNGEE. V gave up 2 bases and J gave up 2 bases, with 11 bases separating them. CDR3 length: 15 amino acids. CDR3 region: CASSVSSVTYNEQFF. CDR3 coding DNA: TGTGCCAGCAGCGTCAGTAGCGTGACCTACAATGAGCAGTTCTTC.

The chain carries TRBV19 and TRBJ2-1; D possibly corresponds to TRBD1 (7 bases). V gave up 9 bases and J gave up 5 bases, with 17 bases separating them. Germline CDR1 and CDR2: LNHDA and SQIVND (reference sequence). The CDR3 is made up of 14 amino acids. CDR3: CASGGGQDNNEQFF. CDR3 in DNA: TGTGCCAGCGGGGGAGGACAGGATAACAATGAGCAGTTCTTC.

V and J are TRBV25-1 and TRBJ1-1; the D is unclear. Germline V gene lookup returns CDR1 MGHDK and CDR2 SYGVNS. The ends were cut back, 6 bases at V and 6 bases at J, with 11 bases in the middle. The CDR3 runs 12 residues. CDR3 coding DNA: TGTGCCAGCAGCCGCACGGGAGCTGAAGCTTTCTTT. It codes for CASSRTGAEAFF.

V usage is TRBV11-2 and J usage is TRBJ1-2, with D tentatively TRBD1 (5 bases). V shed 4 bases and J shed 7 bases, with 19 bases lying between them. The CDR3 loop spans 15 amino acids. Per the germline V gene, CDR1 is SGHAT and CDR2 is FQNNGV. This chain's CDR3 is CASSSLRGLRRGYTF. The DNA of the CDR3 is TGTGCCAGCAGCTCTCTCCGGGGACTCCGCCGTGGCTACACCTTC.

With regard to this clone: This CDR3 is also generated by other DNA sequences in the sample. The chain joins TRBV18 to TRBJ2-5, with 7 bases aligning to TRBD2. J was trimmed by 2 bases and V by 6 bases; bases with no gene match: 3. The CDR3 is 13 residues long. Germline values: CDR1 KGHSH, CDR2 LQKENI. The CDR3 sequence is CASSPGRQETQYF. The CDR3 DNA is TGTGCCAGCTCCCCCGGGAGGCAAGAGACCCAGTACTTC.

The gene calls are TRBV4-1 and TRBJ2-7, with a possible D match to TRBD2 (6 bases). Trimming cost V 2 bases and J 3 bases, with 20 bases left between them. This CDR3 is built from 17 residues. The germline gives CDR1 MGHRA, CDR2 YSYEKL. CDR3: CASSQNQGTRRYYEQYF. DNA of the CDR3: TGCGCCAGCAGCCAAAATCAAGGGACTCGGCGGTACTACGAGCAGTACTTC.

CDR3 sequence: CASSVGGGTSGRAVNEQFF. In nucleotides, the CDR3 is TGTGCCAGCAGCGTAGGGGGGGGGACTAGCGGGAGGGCCGTCAATGAGCAGTTCTTC. The V and J genes are TRBV9 and TRBJ2-1; 16 positions match TRBD2. Germline-derived CDR1 and CDR2 are SGDLS and YYNGEE. There are 19 residues in the CDR3. With V trimmed by 0 bases and J by 6 bases, 9 bases remained unmatched.

The CDR3 DNA is TGCGCCAGCAGTCGCGGACAGGGATCCCAGAATGAGCAGTTCTTC. This encodes CASSRGQGSQNEQFF. This chain connects TRBV4-1 to TRBJ2-1; 8 nucleotides match TRBD1. CDR1 MGHRA and CDR2 YSYEKL come from the germline V gene. The V and J ends lost 6 bases and 7 bases, in that order; junction bases with no gene match: 11. This CDR3 spans 15 amino acids.

A word on this clone: This sample includes further DNA sequences coding for the same CDR3. This rearrangement joins TRBV7-9 to TRBJ2-1, with 7 positions matching TRBD2. CDR3 size: 15 residues. Trimming at V came to 2 bases and at J to 0 bases, leaving 1 base not matched to a gene. Germline V CDR1 and CDR2: SEHNR, FQNEAQ (reference sequence). The chain's CDR3 is CASSLRGSSYNEQFF. Written as DNA, the CDR3 is TGTGCCAGCAGCTTACGCGGGAGCTCCTACAATGAGCAGTTCTTC.

This rearrangement joins TRBV7-9 to TRBJ2-7, with D possibly TRBD1 on 5 matching bases. Germline loops: CDR1 SEHNR, CDR2 FQNEAQ (reference sequence). Trimming took 2 bases from V and 2 from J, leaving 10 bases between them. This CDR3 is 14 amino acids long. The DNA of the CDR3 is TGTGCCAGCAGCTTATCACAGGTCCCCTACGAGCAGTACTTC. Amino acid sequence: CASSLSQVPYEQYF. The complete variable domain, with remaining parts taken from reference TRBV7-9 and TRBJ2-7, reads DTGVSQNPRHKITKRGQNVTFRCDPISEHNRLYWYRQTLGQGPEFLTYFQNEAQLEKSRLLSDRFSAERPKGSFSTLEIQRTEQGDSAMYLCASSLSQVPYEQYFGPGTRLTVT.

The chain has TRBV29-1 and TRBJ1-2, with TRBD1 matching 8 bases. V lost 6 bases to trimming and J lost 1 base; unmatched junction nucleotides: 7. The germline gives CDR1 SQVTM, CDR2 ANQGSEA. The CDR3 extends over 14 amino acids. CDR3 DNA: TGCAGCGTGACGCAGACAGGGGATAACTATGGCTACACCTTC. This sequence encodes CSVTQTGDNYGYTF.